Listed below are T cell receptor beta chains from one sample, sequenced in a study of vaccination effects on CD4 cells after COVID-19. TCRdb's copy holds only in-frame clones and misses some; the assay was immunoSEQ multiplex PCR. The sample holds 60,000 to 90,000 clones, over 70% seen once. The antigens for these receptors are not known. Here the sequenced sample was CD4+ T cells from PBMCs cultured with HCoV-229E spike peptides, taken after COVID-19 vaccination. All receptors derive from a human donor who received a COVID-19 vaccine. Both conserved end residues are part of each CDR3. Fields, in order: D gene, J gene, clone size, V gene, CDR3 protein, CDR3 DNA. D genes are given only for firm matches. Where a row states a size, it is once, few, many or the class of an expanded clone; other rows omit it.

D gene: TRBD2
J gene: TRBJ2-1
clone size: few
V gene: TRBV18
CDR3 protein: CASSLSGFSYNEQFF
CDR3 DNA: TGTGCCAGCTCCCTTAGCGGGTTCTCCTACAATGAGCAGTTCTTC

D gene: TRBD2
J gene: TRBJ2-6
clone size: NA
V gene: TRBV20-1
CDR3 protein: CSASGLAEVLTF
CDR3 DNA: TGCAGTGCTAGTGGACTAGCGGAGGTCCTGACTTTC

D gene: NA
J gene: TRBJ1-1
clone size: few
V gene: TRBV9
CDR3 protein: CASSVQWGTEAFF
CDR3 DNA: TGTGCCAGCAGCGTACAGTGGGGGACTGAAGCTTTCTTT

D gene: TRBD1
J gene: TRBJ1-6
clone size: NA
V gene: TRBV6-6
CDR3 protein: CATSRPGQGYSPLHF
CDR3 DNA: TGTGCCACTTCACGTCCGGGACAGGGTTATTCACCCCTCCACTTT

D gene: NA
J gene: TRBJ2-3
clone size: once
V gene: TRBV30
CDR3 protein: CAWSPPSQSQYF
CDR3 DNA: TGTGCCTGGAGCCCCCCCTCGCAGTCCCAGTATTTT

D gene: TRBD2
J gene: TRBJ2-1
clone size: once
V gene: TRBV6-5
CDR3 protein: CASSSASGGSYNEQFF
CDR3 DNA: TGTGCCAGCAGTTCGGCTAGCGGGGGTTCCTACAATGAGCAGTTCTTC

D gene: TRBD1
J gene: TRBJ1-1
clone size: NA
V gene: TRBV4-1
CDR3 protein: CASSFTGDRGNTEAFF
CDR3 DNA: TGCGCCAGCAGTTTCACGGGGGACAGGGGGAACACTGAAGCTTTCTTT

D gene: NA
J gene: TRBJ1-4
clone size: NA
V gene: TRBV7-9
CDR3 protein: CASSAGQLNEKLFF
CDR3 DNA: TGTGCCAGCAGCGCCGGACAGCTCAATGAAAAACTGTTTTTT

D gene: NA
J gene: TRBJ2-3
clone size: NA
V gene: TRBV6-5
CDR3 protein: CASRPTRTGDTQYF
CDR3 DNA: TGTGCCAGCAGGCCGACACGGACTGGAGATACGCAGTATTTT

D gene: TRBD1
J gene: TRBJ2-2
clone size: NA
V gene: TRBV6-5
CDR3 protein: CASKRTGLNTGELFF
CDR3 DNA: TGTGCCAGCAAAAGGACAGGGTTAAACACCGGGGAGCTGTTTTTT

D gene: NA
J gene: TRBJ2-1
clone size: NA
V gene: TRBV7-3
CDR3 protein: CASSLSGGEQFF
CDR3 DNA: TGTGCCAGCAGCTTATCTGGCGGTGAGCAGTTCTTC

D gene: NA
J gene: TRBJ1-2
clone size: NA
V gene: TRBV28
CDR3 protein: CASSPVHESSRGYTF
CDR3 DNA: TGTGCCAGCAGTCCGGTACATGAGTCTAGCCGTGGCTACACCTTC

D gene: NA
J gene: TRBJ2-5
clone size: NA
V gene: TRBV25-1
CDR3 protein: CASREVASATQYF
CDR3 DNA: TGTGCCAGCAGGGAAGTCGCGTCGGCGACCCAGTACTTC

D gene: NA
J gene: TRBJ1-2
clone size: NA
V gene: TRBV5-1
CDR3 protein: CASSLNYDGYTF
CDR3 DNA: TGCGCCAGCAGCTTGAATTACGATGGCTACACCTTC

D gene: NA
J gene: TRBJ1-6
clone size: NA
V gene: TRBV6-2/TRBV6-3
CDR3 protein: CASSDGHGSPLHF
CDR3 DNA: TGTGCCAGCAGTGACGGACACGGTTCACCCCTCCACTTT

D gene: NA
J gene: TRBJ1-5
clone size: NA
V gene: TRBV9
CDR3 protein: CASSVDSVYQPQHF
CDR3 DNA: TGTGCCAGCAGCGTAGATTCTGTTTATCAGCCCCAGCATTTT

D gene: NA
J gene: TRBJ1-3
clone size: NA
V gene: TRBV5-4
CDR3 protein: CASSIDRFGNTIYF
CDR3 DNA: TGTGCCAGCAGCATCGACAGGTTTGGAAACACCATATATTTT

D gene: NA
J gene: TRBJ1-2
clone size: NA
V gene: TRBV2
CDR3 protein: CASRSTLLNYGYTF
CDR3 DNA: TGTGCCAGCAGGTCTACCTTACTTAACTATGGCTACACCTTC

D gene: NA
J gene: TRBJ1-6
clone size: NA
V gene: TRBV19
CDR3 protein: CASKDVMSSYNSPLHF
CDR3 DNA: TGTGCCAGTAAGGACGTCATGAGCTCCTATAATTCACCCCTCCACTTT

D gene: TRBD1
J gene: TRBJ1-5
clone size: many
V gene: TRBV2
CDR3 protein: CASRQGASQPQHF
CDR3 DNA: TGTGCCAGCAGACAGGGGGCGAGTCAGCCCCAGCATTTT

D gene: NA
J gene: TRBJ2-5
clone size: NA
V gene: TRBV6-1
CDR3 protein: CASSEFPTQYF
CDR3 DNA: TGTGCCAGCAGTGAATTTCCGACCCAGTACTTC

D gene: NA
J gene: TRBJ2-3
clone size: NA
V gene: TRBV5-8
CDR3 protein: CASPNWGGRTDTQYF
CDR3 DNA: TGTGCCAGCCCGAATTGGGGGGGGCGCACAGATACGCAGTATTTT

D gene: NA
J gene: TRBJ2-5
clone size: NA
V gene: TRBV18
CDR3 protein: CASSPRGETQYF
CDR3 DNA: TGTGCCAGCTCACCACGTGGAGAGACCCAGTACTTC

D gene: TRBD2
J gene: TRBJ2-1
clone size: NA
V gene: TRBV7-2
CDR3 protein: CASSTGLAGGRQFF
CDR3 DNA: TGTGCCAGCAGTACGGGACTAGCGGGGGGGAGGCAGTTCTTC

D gene: TRBD1
J gene: TRBJ1-2
clone size: few
V gene: TRBV5-5
CDR3 protein: CASRTGQGNYGYTF
CDR3 DNA: TGTGCCAGCAGGACGGGACAGGGGAACTATGGCTACACCTTC

D gene: TRBD1
J gene: TRBJ1-6
clone size: NA
V gene: TRBV6-5
CDR3 protein: CASSRQGLPLHF
CDR3 DNA: TGTGCCAGCAGTCGACAGGGATTGCCCCTCCACTTT

D gene: TRBD1
J gene: TRBJ1-3
clone size: NA
V gene: TRBV5-4
CDR3 protein: CASSLGQGAAGNTIYF
CDR3 DNA: TGTGCCAGCAGCTTGGGACAGGGGGCGGCTGGAAACACCATATATTTT

D gene: NA
J gene: TRBJ2-5
clone size: NA
V gene: TRBV28
CDR3 protein: CASSLMGALGETQYF
CDR3 DNA: TGTGCCAGCAGTTTAATGGGGGCCCTAGGGGAGACCCAGTACTTC

D gene: NA
J gene: TRBJ1-3
clone size: NA
V gene: TRBV19
CDR3 protein: CASMGHRAAGNTIYF
CDR3 DNA: TGTGCCAGTATGGGCCACAGGGCGGCAGGAAACACCATATATTTT

D gene: NA
J gene: TRBJ1-3
clone size: NA
V gene: TRBV19
CDR3 protein: CASSSLEGTGNTIYF
CDR3 DNA: TGTGCCAGTTCGTCCTTGGAGGGAACTGGAAACACCATATATTTT

D gene: NA
J gene: TRBJ1-3
clone size: few
V gene: TRBV12-1
CDR3 protein: CASSFRDIYWNGNTIYF
CDR3 DNA: TGTGCCAGCAGCTTTAGGGACATCTACTGGAATGGAAACACCATATATTTT

D gene: TRBD1
J gene: TRBJ2-5
clone size: NA
V gene: TRBV28
CDR3 protein: CASSWGQATRGSQYF
CDR3 DNA: TGTGCCAGCAGCTGGGGACAGGCGACGAGGGGGAGCCAGTACTTC

D gene: NA
J gene: TRBJ1-2
clone size: NA
V gene: TRBV7-2
CDR3 protein: CASSIQENYGYTF
CDR3 DNA: TGTGCCAGCAGCATCCAGGAGAACTATGGCTACACCTTC

D gene: NA
J gene: TRBJ2-5
clone size: few
V gene: TRBV2
CDR3 protein: CASEQETQYF
CDR3 DNA: TGTGCCAGCGAACAAGAGACCCAGTACTTC

D gene: TRBD1
J gene: TRBJ1-1
clone size: NA
V gene: TRBV5-1
CDR3 protein: CASSSDHRGRGTEAFF
CDR3 DNA: TGCGCCAGCAGCTCAGACCACAGGGGAAGGGGCACTGAAGCTTTCTTT

D gene: NA
J gene: TRBJ2-4
clone size: NA
V gene: TRBV5-1
CDR3 protein: CASSLKQGGNIQYF
CDR3 DNA: TGCGCCAGCAGCTTGAAACAGGGGGGGAACATTCAGTACTTC

D gene: TRBD1
J gene: TRBJ2-1
clone size: NA
V gene: TRBV2
CDR3 protein: CASSAGQAYNEQFF
CDR3 DNA: TGTGCCAGCAGTGCGGGACAGGCCTACAATGAGCAGTTCTTC

D gene: NA
J gene: TRBJ2-6
clone size: few
V gene: TRBV18
CDR3 protein: CASSPDGEITNVLTF
CDR3 DNA: TGTGCCAGCTCACCGGACGGGGAAATCACCAACGTCCTGACTTTC

D gene: NA
J gene: TRBJ1-5
clone size: NA
V gene: TRBV28
CDR3 protein: CASRGNNQPQHF
CDR3 DNA: TGTGCCAGCCGGGGGAACAATCAGCCCCAGCATTTT

D gene: TRBD1
J gene: TRBJ2-2
clone size: NA
V gene: TRBV28
CDR3 protein: CASSLDRERELFF
CDR3 DNA: TGTGCCAGCAGTCTTGACAGGGAAAGGGAGCTGTTTTTT

D gene: NA
J gene: TRBJ1-2
clone size: few
V gene: TRBV15
CDR3 protein: CATSDLRVNGYTF
CDR3 DNA: TGTGCCACCAGTGACCTGAGAGTCAATGGCTACACCTTC

D gene: TRBD2
J gene: TRBJ2-5
clone size: NA
V gene: TRBV2
CDR3 protein: CASSVRLGTSGGSETQYF
CDR3 DNA: TGTGCCAGCAGTGTTAGGCTTGGGACTAGCGGGGGGTCAGAGACCCAGTACTTC

D gene: NA
J gene: TRBJ2-1
clone size: NA
V gene: TRBV5-6
CDR3 protein: CASQRVSSYNEQFF
CDR3 DNA: TGTGCCAGCCAGCGGGTTAGCTCCTACAATGAGCAGTTCTTC

D gene: NA
J gene: TRBJ2-5
clone size: NA
V gene: TRBV6-2/TRBV6-3
CDR3 protein: CASSSGIKETQYF
CDR3 DNA: TGTGCCAGCAGTTCAGGTATCAAAGAGACCCAGTACTTC

D gene: NA
J gene: TRBJ1-3
clone size: NA
V gene: TRBV18
CDR3 protein: CASSDATGNTIYF
CDR3 DNA: TGTGCCAGCTCAGACGCCACTGGAAACACCATATATTTT